The 18 T cell receptor beta chains given below trace back to one sample, sequenced in a study of control samples from healthy donors and cancer patients. The data were produced by immunoSEQ multiplex PCR, yet TCRdb's version contains in-frame clones alone and is incomplete. The profile shows some 99,000 clones, roughly 91% of them singletons. The sequencing input was blood. The receptor source for this set is a woman between 45 and 60 years old in good health.

The CDR3 DNA is TGTGCCAGCAGCTCAGACAGATACACCGGGGAGCTGTTTTTT. This codes for CASSSDRYTGELFF. The chain recombines TRBV6-5 with TRBJ2-2, with TRBD1 as a possible D gene (5 bases). Looked up from germline, CDR1 is MNHEY and CDR2 is SVGAGI. The V gene lost 6 bases and the J gene lost 3 bases, with 11 bases spanning the gap. This CDR3 is built from 14 residues.

The chain employs TRBV5-1 and TRBJ1-1; D is undetermined. The CDR3 is 15 residues long. Germline CDR1 reads SGHRS; CDR2 reads YFSETQ. Trimming stripped 3 bases from V and 3 bases from J, with 15 bases between. The CDR3 DNA reads TGCGCCAGCAGCTCGTCCGCGGTGCCAGACACTGAAGCTTTCTTT. Residues: CASSSSAVPDTEAFF.

This chain connects TRBV3-1 (or the pseudogene TRBV3-2) to TRBJ1-5; the D gene is possibly TRBD1 (6 bases). Trimming cost V 3 bases and J 5 bases, with 26 bases left between them. The CDR3 runs to 19 residues. CDR1 LGHDT and CDR2 YNNKEL come from the germline V gene (reference sequence). The CDR3 DNA is TGTGCCAGCAGCCAGAGGGCAACGGAGTTGAGGGGGGCGGATCAGCCCCAGCATTTT. This encodes CASSQRATELRGADQPQHF.

This rearrangement joins TRBV6-5 to TRBJ1-2; unclear D gene. This CDR3 has 12 residues. Germline V lookup: CDR1 MNHEY, CDR2 SVGAGI. The germline V and J ends were trimmed by 7 bases and 7 bases, with 13 bases remaining between them. The DNA for the CDR3 is TGTGCCAGCAAGGTCAGGACCGGTGGCTACACCTTC. Its translation: CASKVRTGGYTF.

The CDR3 here is CASSLIQGNTEAFF. In DNA form, the CDR3 reads TGTGCCAGCAGCTTAATACAGGGGAACACTGAAGCTTTCTTT. The chain has TRBV7-9 and TRBJ1-1; perhaps TRBD1 as D (6 bases). Trimming cost V 2 bases and J 1 base, with 8 bases left between them. Germline CDR1 and CDR2: SEHNR and FQNEAQ (reference sequence). The CDR3 is 14 amino acids.

The rearrangement joins TRBV9 to TRBJ1-1; a weak D match, TRBD1 (6 bases). V lost 3 bases to trimming and J lost 6 bases, with 12 bases between them. Germline-derived CDR1 and CDR2 are SGDLS and YYNGEE. The CDR3 is made up of 13 amino acids. CDR3 region: CASSAGGFAEAFF. CDR3 coding DNA: TGTGCCAGCAGCGCGGGGGGCTTTGCTGAAGCTTTCTTT.

This sequence joins TRBV6-4 and TRBJ2-1; TRBD2 agrees at 14 bases. Germline CDR1 and CDR2: MRHNA and SNTAGT. V shed 2 bases and J 5 bases; nucleotides not matched to a gene: 8. The CDR3 has 18 residues. The CDR3 nucleotides read TGTGCCAGCAGTGACCCCGGACTAGCGGGGGGCCGGGACAATGAGCAGTTCTTC. Protein: CASSDPGLAGGRDNEQFF.

The chain is built from TRBV25-1 and TRBJ2-2; tentatively, D is TRBD1 (6 bases). V was clipped by 8 bases and J by 4 bases, with 11 bases between them. The CDR3 is 13 residues long. Germline CDR1 MGHDK, CDR2 SYGVNS. The CDR3 sequence is CASLGQFTGELFF. The CDR3 DNA reads TGTGCCAGCCTAGGACAGTTCACCGGGGAGCTGTTTTTT.

V is TRBV19 and J is TRBJ1-1; the match to TRBD1 covers 11 bases. Unmatched junction bases numbered 4, after V lost 10 bases and J lost 0 bases. The CDR3 totals 14 residues. Germline V lookup: CDR1 LNHDA, CDR2 SQIVND (reference sequence). The CDR3 DNA sequence: TGTGCCACCTCGGACAGGGGGCTGAACACTGAAGCTTTCTTT. Translated, it gives CATSDRGLNTEAFF.

This clone was found a few times. V usage is TRBV14 and J usage is TRBJ2-3, with TRBD2 identical over 9 bases. This CDR3 comprises 16 residues. The V segment lost 6 bases and the J segment 1 base; nucleotides outside the gene matches: 8. CDR1 and CDR2 (germline): SGHDN, FVKESK. In DNA form, the CDR3 reads TGTGCCAGCAGGCGACATTCTAGCGGGGGCACAGATACGCAGTATTTT. This sequence encodes CASRRHSSGGTDTQYF.

The genes are TRBV7-9 and TRBJ1-2; TRBD1 might be the D (5 bases). The CDR3 loop spans 15 amino acids. Per germline, CDR1 SEHNR and CDR2 FQNEAQ (reference sequence). Trimming took off 5 bases at V and 5 bases at J, with 18 bases between the two ends. CDR3 region: CASSRAGAGLYGYTF. CDR3 in DNA: TGTGCCAGCAGCCGGGCCGGGGCAGGGTTGTATGGCTACACCTTC.

V and J are TRBV5-4 and TRBJ2-3; TRBD2 aligns across 8 bases. The CDR3 consists of 15 residues. V shed 4 bases and J 0 bases; nucleotides not matched to a gene: 4. In germline, CDR1 is SGHNT, CDR2 YYREEE (reference sequence). This CDR3 is CASSRGGFSTDTQYF. CDR3 nucleotide sequence: TGTGCCAGCAGCCGGGGGGGCTTCAGCACAGATACGCAGTATTTT.

The chain combines TRBV5-8 with TRBJ2-6; no firm D call. The V and J ends lost 4 bases and 0 bases respectively, with 11 bases between them. From germline, CDR1 is SGHTS and CDR2 YDEGEE. This CDR3 is 16 amino acids long. For the CDR3, the DNA is TGTGCCAGCAGCGTAGGATCTAGCTCTGGGGCCAACGTCCTGACTTTC. Translation gives CASSVGSSSGANVLTF.

The V call is TRBV11-2, the J call TRBJ1-2; 7 positions match TRBD1. Germline-derived CDR1 and CDR2 are SGHAT and FQNNGV. Germline trimming cut 5 bases from V and 4 bases from J; bases unmatched to any gene: 10. There are 15 residues in the CDR3. Written as DNA, the CDR3 is TGTGCCAGCAGCCTAAGACAGGGTTGGGTCTATGGCTACACCTTC. This sequence encodes CASSLRQGWVYGYTF.

V gene TRBV19 combines with J gene TRBJ1-5; D unresolved. CDR3 length: 14 residues. The V gene's germline CDR1 is LNHDA and CDR2 SQIVND (reference sequence). Trimming shortened V by 3 bases and J by 0 bases, and 6 bases separated the two germline ends. For the CDR3, the DNA is TGTGCCAGTAGTATCAGTAATAGCAATCAGCCCCAGCATTTT. Its translation is CASSISNSNQPQHF. Together with reference TRBV19 and TRBJ1-5, the CDR3 gives the full variable domain: DGGITQSPKYLFRKEGQNVTLSCEQNLNHDAMYWYRQDPGQGLRLIYYSQIVNDFQKGDIAEGYSVSREKKESFPLTVTSAQKNPTAFYLCASSISNSNQPQHFGDGTRLSIL.

This chain uses TRBV27 with TRBJ1-5; 9 nucleotides line up with TRBD1. J lost 6 bases, V lost 3 bases, and 12 bases had no gene match. The CDR3 has 17 residues. Germline V lookup: CDR1 MNHEY, CDR2 SMNVEV (reference sequence). The CDR3 spells CASSFFSGTGRGQPQHF. The CDR3 DNA is TGTGCCAGCAGTTTTTTCTCCGGGACAGGGAGGGGTCAGCCCCAGCATTTT.

The V and J genes are TRBV9 and TRBJ1-4, with a possible D match to TRBD1 (5 bases). The V and J ends lost 2 bases and 2 bases respectively, with 7 bases between them. The CDR3 contains 14 residues. The V gene's germline CDR1 is SGDLS and CDR2 YYNGEE. CDR3 region: CASSVGDTNEKLFF. CDR3 nucleotides: TGTGCCAGCAGCGTGGGGGACACTAATGAAAAACTGTTTTTT. The whole variable domain, filled in from reference TRBV9 and TRBJ1-4, reads DSGVTQTPKHLITATGQRVTLRCSPRSGDLSVYWYQQSLDQGLQFLIQYYNGEERAKGNILERFSAQQFPDLHSELNLSSLELGDSALYFCASSVGDTNEKLFFGSGTQLSVL.

This clone was seen once. The chain combines TRBV7-3 with TRBJ2-1; 8 bases map to TRBD1. V dropped 7 bases and J dropped 3; count of bases not matched to a gene: 5. Germline CDR1 reads SGHTA; CDR2 reads FQGTGA. The CDR3 is 14 residues long. DNA for the CDR3: TGTGCCAGCACCTGGGACAGGAGCTACAATGAGCAGTTCTTC. The encoded protein is CASTWDRSYNEQFF. The full variable domain, completed using reference TRBV7-3 and TRBJ2-1, is GAGVSQTPSNKVTEKGKYVELRCDPISGHTALYWYRQSLGQGPEFLIYFQGTGAADDSGLPNDRFFAVRPEGSVSTLKIQRTERGDSAVYLCASTWDRSYNEQFFGPGTRLTVL.